This note documents a single T cell receptor (beta chain) sequence. This sample stems from a study of early T cells in non-severe SARS-CoV-2 infection. Study-level background: Sequencing input comprised bulk RNA from unsorted whole blood; chain pairing was not available.

Unique molecular identifiers were affixed to single, distinct cDNA molecules. MiXCR, applied by TCRdb to the 5' RACE reads, yields one record per CDR3 protein. The data contain tens of thousands of distinct CDR3 sequences, more than 12% of them singletons. The receptor comes from an adult who was a healthcare worker with PCR-confirmed SARS-CoV-2 infection or an uninfected control (not recorded which). The specimen was whole blood, collected at baseline.

In DNA, the CDR3 is TGTGCCAGCAGTCCCAGCAGGGGCTACACTGAAGCTTTCTTT. Translating it yields CASSPSRGYTEAFF. The V and J genes are TRBV28 and TRBJ1-1; D may be TRBD1 (6 bases). The CDR3 totals 14 residues. The V end was cut by 5 bases, the J end by 3 bases, with 13 bases between. CDR1 MDHEN and CDR2 SYDVKM come from the germline V gene.